This record looks at one T cell receptor (beta chain) sequence and its context. Its antigen is still unknown. No clone much larger than this one lies a single base away; base qualities are absent. The immunoSEQ Assay, a bias-controlled multiplex PCR, was used to amplify TCRbeta CDR3 regions from genomic DNA. The original pipeline was this. The number of nucleated cells in each sample was estimated from the amplification of reference gene primers within the assay. To quantify the absolute abundance of each unique TCRbeta CDR3 rearrangement, sequence reads were collapsed and filtered. For each sample, productive Simpson clonality was calculated as the square root of Simpson's diversity index across productive rearrangements. The table comes from immuneACCESS by way of TCRdb, which keeps in-frame sequences with V and J called. Part of the clones is missing from these tables; in studies checked, under half for an unresolved V gene and the rest for unknown reasons. The V and J calls and clone size come from that table; D and trimming were worked out from the DNA. This sample has approximately 340,000 clones in its table, and around 83% of those were observed once. The ten biggest clones cover approximately 3.1% of the sample.

Looking up the germline V gene (reference sequence) yields CDR1 LNHDA and CDR2 SQIVND. The CDR3 runs 15 amino acids, cysteine and phenylalanine included. Left in the record is the CDR3 DNA by itself, 45 bases read in frame from the first base. Clipping removes 5 bases from V and 5 bases from J, with 7 as the unmatched junction base count. Collaborating institutions collected whole blood in K2EDTA tubes following their own protocols. For TCRbeta analysis, collaborator samples were shipped as frozen whole blood, as isolated PBMCs, or as DNA extracted from either sample type. These data are taken from a study of blood T cell repertoires in COVID-19 (dated by TCRdb to 2018 to 2021). Background for the entire study: The collaborator samples originated in the United States, Italy and Spain and spanned the acute and convalescent phases of COVID-19. Where HLA class I and class II types were available, the types were taken from metadata supplied by the sample provider, not from assay-based typing. A freely available public database, intended as a resource for researchers studying the immune response to SARS-CoV-2, is where the repertoires were released. A de-identified subject ID, COVID-19 status, age in years and sex were almost always included in the sample metadata. The dataset comprised deeply sampled blood TCRbeta repertoires from subjects exposed to, actively infected with, or recovered from COVID-19. The material from the prospective study consisted of cDNA or gDNA derived from T cells, B-cell-depleted T cells, or PBMCs. Samples were obtained from the ongoing ImmuneRACE study (first 160 participants) and from over 1,000 subjects provided by 6 global collaborators.

What the authors observed across the whole study: How much clinical and demographic metadata was included differed by source and by participant, and the metadata was provided uncurated.

The receptor chain draws on TRBV19 and TRBJ1-1; 11 bases in the junction line up with TRBD1. The sequence derives from a man aged 30 to 45 with active or convalescent COVID-19. Sequencing was done on a sample of peripheral blood. The DNA sequence is given as TGTGCCAGTAGTCTTGGGACAGGGGGTATTACTGAAGCTTTCTTT. It translates to CASSLGTGGITEAFF.